Listed here is a single T cell receptor beta chain. The trim removed 3 bases at V and 5 bases at J, leaving 6 bases unmatched. Germline V gene lookup returns CDR1 SGHKS and CDR2 YYEKEE (reference sequence). The CDR3 runs to 14 residues. PCR involved 60 Vbeta and 13 Jbeta primers. Using immunoSEQ multiplex PCR, the repertoire was profiled, and TCRdb retains in-frame clones only, with some absent. In the table there are some 150,000 clones, 70% to 80% of which are singletons. The data were taken from a study of cytomegalovirus exposure and HLA in healthy donors. This TCR was sampled from a female donor in good health and CMV-seronegative. The sample was PBMCs. V and J are TRBV5-5 and TRBJ2-5; 8 bases map to TRBD1. Written as DNA, the CDR3 is TGTGCCAGCAGCTGGGGGCAGGGGGCCGAGACCCAGTACTTC. It codes for CASSWGQGAETQYF.